These 25 T cell receptor beta chains were all obtained from the same sample, sequenced in a study of blood T cell repertoires in COVID-19. Libraries were prepared by immunoSEQ multiplex PCR; TCRdb keeps only in-frame clonotypes and omits some of them. The sample has under 150,000 clones, roughly four fifths seen once; the top ten hold 10% to 11%. The sequencing input was peripheral blood. These TCRs come from a human donor in a cohort sampled during active COVID-19.

The chain couples TRBV19 to TRBJ1-1; unclear D gene. Trimming took 1 base from V and 1 from J, leaving 10 bases between them. Looked up from germline, CDR1 is LNHDA and CDR2 is SQIVND (reference sequence). CDR3 length: 15 amino acids. Written as DNA, the CDR3 is TGTGCCAGTAGTATAGGTGCGGAGGGGAACACTGAAGCTTTCTTT. Translation: CASSIGAEGNTEAFF.

This clone was counted once. The rearrangement links TRBV10-3 to TRBJ1-1; D is unclear. The CDR3 is 14 amino acids. Between the trimmed V and J ends, which lost 4 bases and 3 bases, there was a span of 12 bases. CDR1 ENHRY and CDR2 SYGVKD come from the germline V gene. The DNA of the CDR3 is TGTGCCATCAGTGTTGGTCGGGGATACACTGAAGCTTTCTTT. This encodes CAISVGRGYTEAFF.

This clone was seen a few times. The chain employs TRBV2 and TRBJ2-3, with 10 bases fitting TRBD1. CDR3 length equals 15 residues. CDR1 and CDR2 from the germline V gene are SNHLY and FYNNEI. V dropped 5 bases and J dropped 5; count of bases not matched to a gene: 7. CDR3 bases: TGTGCCAGCAGTCTAGACAGGGGGCATGGAGATACGCAGTATTTT. As protein: CASSLDRGHGDTQYF.

This rearrangement joins TRBV6-5 to TRBJ2-5, with D possibly matching TRBD1 (5 bases). Deletions cut 0 bases from V and 2 bases from J, with 13 bases between. The CDR3 totals 16 residues. Germline CDR1 MNHEY, CDR2 SVGAGI. CDR3 nucleotides: TGTGCCAGCAGTTACTCCTTCCGATCAGGGCAAGAGACCCAGTACTTC. Its protein product is CASSYSFRSGQETQYF.

This chain connects TRBV6-1 to TRBJ1-2; D ambiguous. The germline V gene encodes CDR1 MNHNS and CDR2 SASEGT. The CDR3 length is 14 residues. Between the trimmed V and J ends, which lost 2 bases and 4 bases, there was a span of 11 bases. This CDR3 is CASSEPGSPYGYTF. In DNA, the CDR3 is TGTGCCAGCAGTGAACCGGGGAGCCCCTATGGCTACACCTTC.

The chain is built from TRBV19 and TRBJ1-2; a weak D match, TRBD1 (6 bases). V lost 7 bases and J lost 5, with 20 bases in between. The CDR3 is 15 amino acids. CDR1 LNHDA and CDR2 SQIVND come from the germline V gene (reference sequence). CDR3 DNA: TGTGCCAGTACCATACTCGGGACATCGGAGTATGGCTACACCTTC. Amino acid sequence: CASTILGTSEYGYTF.

The chain links TRBV10-3 to TRBJ2-1, with 10 bases aligning to TRBD1. Germline trimming cut 6 bases from V and 14 bases from J; bases unmatched to any gene: 10. CDR3 length: 13 residues. Looked up from germline, CDR1 is ENHRY and CDR2 is SYGVKD. CDR3 DNA: TGTGCCATCAGGGGGACAGGGGATAGTTCGGAGTTCTTC. Residues: CAIRGTGDSSEFF.

This rearrangement joins TRBV29-1 to TRBJ1-1, with D possibly being TRBD1 (5 bases). This CDR3 has 15 residues. V was clipped by 3 bases and J by 4 bases, with 18 bases between them. CDR1 is SQVTM and CDR2 is ANQGSEA in the germline V gene. The CDR3 sequence: CSVESRREGSTEAFF. As DNA, the CDR3 is TGCAGCGTTGAGTCCCGCAGGGAGGGAAGCACTGAAGCTTTCTTT.

There are a few counts of this clone. The rearrangement uses TRBV9 and TRBJ2-7, with 9 bases matching TRBD1. CDR3 length: 15 amino acids. Trimming took 0 bases from V and 5 from J; bases not matched to a gene: 6. Looked up from germline, CDR1 is SGDLS and CDR2 is YYNGEE. DNA for the CDR3: TGTGCCAGCAGCGTAGGGACAGGGGTAATTAACGAGCAGTACTTC. Amino acid sequence: CASSVGTGVINEQYF.

This clone has just one count. The V call is TRBV9, the J call TRBJ1-6, with D possibly matching TRBD1 (6 bases). Trimming removed 4 bases from V and 7 bases from J, with 12 bases in between. From germline, CDR1 is SGDLS and CDR2 YYNGEE. The length of the CDR3 is 14 residues. The CDR3 sequence: CASSIRQENSPLHF. The CDR3 DNA is TGTGCCAGCAGCATAAGACAGGAGAATTCACCCCTCCACTTT. Full variable domain (missing parts from reference TRBV9 and TRBJ1-6): DSGVTQTPKHLITATGQRVTLRCSPRSGDLSVYWYQQSLDQGLQFLIQYYNGEERAKGNILERFSAQQFPDLHSELNLSSLELGDSALYFCASSIRQENSPLHFGNGTRLTVT.

The genes are TRBV4-2 and TRBJ2-7, with D maybe TRBD1 (5 bases). Germline V gene data show CDR1 as LGHNA and CDR2 as YNFKEQ. Trimming removed 0 bases from V and 6 bases from J, with 15 bases in between. CDR3 length: 15 amino acids. The CDR3 bases are TGTGCCAGCAGCCAAGATGGGCAGGGCCAGGGCGAGCAGTACTTC. This encodes CASSQDGQGQGEQYF.

This chain uses TRBV10-3 with TRBJ2-3; the match to TRBD2 covers 8 bases. The CDR3 extends over 15 amino acids. Losses at the gene ends were 3 bases for V and 2 bases for J; bases not matched to a gene: 4. Germline values: CDR1 ENHRY, CDR2 SYGVKD. DNA for the CDR3: TGTGCCATCAGTGAACCTAGCGGGTACACAGATACGCAGTATTTT. The encoded protein is CAISEPSGYTDTQYF.

DNA for the CDR3: TGTGCCAGCAGCGTAGATCTTGGGACAGGGACCTACGAGCAGTACTTC. It is translated as CASSVDLGTGTYEQYF. This sequence joins TRBV9 and TRBJ2-7; 9 bases match TRBD1. Germline V gene lookup returns CDR1 SGDLS and CDR2 YYNGEE. The CDR3 is 16 residues long. The junction had 6 bases not matched to a gene; V was cut back by 0 bases and J by 2 bases.

This chain uses TRBV3-1 (or the pseudogene TRBV3-2) with TRBJ2-5, with D perhaps matching TRBD1 (5 bases). V was clipped by 4 bases and J by 1 base, with 13 bases between them. The length of the CDR3 is 15 residues. CDR1 is LGHDT, CDR2 YNNKEL, per germline (reference sequence). CDR3 sequence: CASSPARQIQETQYF. In DNA, the CDR3 is TGTGCCAGCAGCCCCGCCCGACAGATCCAAGAGACCCAGTACTTC.

The genes are TRBV5-4 and TRBJ1-1, with a weak D call TRBD1 (6 bases). Germline CDR1 is SGHNT and CDR2 is YYREEE (reference sequence). This CDR3 region has 12 residues. Between the trimmed V and J ends, which lost 4 bases and 3 bases, there was a span of 7 bases. CDR3 nucleotides: TGTGCCAGCAGCCCAGGGGACACTGAAGCTTTCTTT. As protein: CASSPGDTEAFF.

The rearrangement joins TRBV6-1 to TRBJ1-2, with D uncertain. This CDR3 comprises 14 residues. CDR1 is MNHNS, CDR2 SASEGT, per germline. The V end lost 1 base, the J end lost 5 bases, and 11 bases lay between the germline ends. This chain's CDR3 is CASSEGDMRYGYTF. The CDR3 DNA follows: TGTGCCAGCAGTGAAGGCGATATGAGATATGGCTACACCTTC.

The gene calls are TRBV4-1 and TRBJ2-1, with 12 bases identical to TRBD2. CDR1 MGHRA and CDR2 YSYEKL come from the germline V gene. V shed 8 bases and J 4 bases; nucleotides not matched to a gene: 6. The CDR3 is made up of 15 amino acids. CDR3 sequence: CASSTSGGQYNEQFF. The CDR3 DNA is TGCGCCAGCTCGACTAGCGGGGGACAATACAATGAGCAGTTCTTC.

The gene calls are TRBV30 and TRBJ2-7, with D hard to call. The CDR3 length is 13 residues. The germline gives CDR1 GTSNPN, CDR2 SVGIG (reference sequence). Between the trimmed V and J ends, which lost 3 bases and 4 bases, there was a span of 13 bases. CDR3 DNA: TGTGCCTGGAGGATCCCCGGAGTATACGAGCAGTACTTC. It is translated as CAWRIPGVYEQYF.

The rearrangement links TRBV27 to TRBJ1-1; 10 bases match TRBD1. CDR1 is MNHEY and CDR2 is SMNVEV in the germline V gene (reference sequence). This CDR3 is 15 amino acids long. Trimming cost V 4 bases and J 3 bases; bases outside gene matches: 5. The CDR3 spells CASSYSGTGDTEAFF. CDR3 DNA sequence: TGTGCCAGCAGTTACTCCGGGACAGGGGACACTGAAGCTTTCTTT.

The chain couples TRBV5-5 to TRBJ2-7; 10 bases line up with TRBD2. V dropped 0 bases and J dropped 4; count of bases not matched to a gene: 4. The CDR3 covers 15 residues. CDR1 and CDR2 (germline): SGHKS, YYEKEE (reference sequence). The CDR3 DNA reads TGTGCCAGCAGCTTGGGAGCGGGGGGGCTGTACGAGCAGTACTTC. Amino acids: CASSLGAGGLYEQYF.

The CDR3 region has the DNA TGTGCCAGCAGCTTAGAAAGAGGGGGCGCAGATGGCTACACCTTC. Translation gives CASSLERGGADGYTF. The chain couples TRBV11-2 to TRBJ1-2; 7 positions match TRBD1. From germline, CDR1 is SGHAT and CDR2 FQNNGV. The CDR3 length is 15 residues. V lost 0 bases, J lost 6 bases, and 7 bases stayed unmatched.

The rearrangement uses TRBV5-1 and TRBJ1-1, with a weak D call TRBD1 (6 bases). The germline V gene encodes CDR1 SGHRS and CDR2 YFSETQ. V dropped 2 bases and J dropped 4 bases, with 18 bases sitting between them. The CDR3 consists of 16 residues. The CDR3 DNA reads TGCGCCAGCAGCTTTGGTCAGGGGAATGTGGGCACTGAAGCTTTCTTT. Translating gives CASSFGQGNVGTEAFF. The whole variable domain, remainder taken from reference TRBV5-1 and TRBJ1-1, is KAGVTQTPRYLIKTRGQQVTLSCSPISGHRSVSWYQQTPGQGLQFLFEYFSETQRNKGNFPGRFSGRQFSNSRSEMNVSTLELGDSALYLCASSFGQGNVGTEAFFGQGTRLTVV.

The chain carries TRBV4-2 and TRBJ2-3; 8 bases map to TRBD2. V shed 1 base, J shed 7 bases, and the junction held 7 bases outside the gene matches. CDR3 length equals 15 residues. Germline CDR1 is LGHNA and CDR2 is YNFKEQ. CDR3 sequence: CASSQGSGERNTQYF. For the CDR3, the DNA is TGTGCCAGCAGCCAAGGTAGCGGGGAGAGAAATACGCAGTATTTT.

V gene TRBV5-4 combines with J gene TRBJ2-7; possible D gene TRBD2, 6 bases. Trimming took 3 bases from V and 3 from J, leaving 16 bases between them. The CDR3 contains 15 residues. CDR1 is SGHNT and CDR2 is YYREEE in the germline V gene (reference sequence). The CDR3 spells CASSSRDSALYEQYF. CDR3 DNA: TGTGCCAGCAGCTCAAGGGACTCCGCCCTCTACGAGCAGTACTTC.

The chain joins TRBV30 to TRBJ1-3; D gene unclear. CDR3 size: 14 residues. V gave up 0 bases and J gave up 0 bases, with 6 bases separating them. Germline values: CDR1 GTSNPN, CDR2 SVGIG (reference sequence). CDR3 sequence (DNA): TGTGCCTGGAGTGTACTAGTCTCTGGAAACACCATATATTTT. This gives the protein CAWSVLVSGNTIYF.